These 22 T cell receptor beta chains share one sample of origin, sequenced in a study of T cell responses to AZD1222 COVID-19 vaccine. Generated by immunoSEQ multiplex PCR, the TCRdb table keeps only in-frame clones and is missing some. The sample records roughly 100,000 clones, more than 85% being singletons. The sample consisted of peripheral blood, taken on day 0 of AZD1222 vaccination. These receptors were obtained from an adult in good health.

This chain uses TRBV9 with TRBJ1-2, with unresolved D. CDR3 size: 16 residues. Germline-derived CDR1 and CDR2 are SGDLS and YYNGEE. V gave up 0 bases and J gave up 4 bases, with 16 bases separating them. CDR3 sequence (DNA): TGTGCCAGCAGCGTAGATCCAGGCGCAGTGGTCTATGGCTACACCTTC. Amino acids: CASSVDPGAVVYGYTF.

The genes are TRBV12-3 or TRBV12-4 and TRBJ1-4, with D uncertain. Trimming stripped 7 bases from V and 8 bases from J, with 14 bases between. This CDR3 spans 13 amino acids. The CDR3 reads CASNQNLDEKLFF. CDR3 bases: TGTGCCAGCAATCAGAATCTTGACGAAAAACTGTTTTTT.

The V and J genes are TRBV2 and TRBJ2-5, with TRBD1 identical over 8 bases. Germline assignment: CDR1 SNHLY and CDR2 FYNNEI. CDR3 length: 14 residues. J lost 2 bases, V lost 2 bases, and 1 base had no gene match. The CDR3 sequence is CASSERQGQETQYF. The CDR3 coding sequence is TGTGCCAGCAGTGAAAGACAGGGGCAAGAGACCCAGTACTTC.

This sequence joins TRBV5-1 and TRBJ2-1; TRBD2 matches 14 bases. The CDR3 loop spans 18 amino acids. Germline V gives CDR1 SGHRS, CDR2 YFSETQ. The V segment lost 3 bases and the J segment 5 bases; nucleotides outside the gene matches: 10. CDR3 nucleotide sequence: TGCGCCAGCAGCTCCGGACTAGCGGGAGGATCCCCAGACAATGAGCAGTTCTTC. It is translated as CASSSGLAGGSPDNEQFF.

V usage is TRBV19 and J usage is TRBJ2-2; D gene unclear. CDR1 is LNHDA and CDR2 is SQIVND in the germline V gene (reference sequence). V dropped 9 bases and J dropped 5 bases, with 13 bases sitting between them. This CDR3 contains 13 residues. The CDR3 loop is CASHYLYTGELFF. The CDR3, as DNA: TGTGCCAGCCATTACTTATATACCGGGGAGCTGTTTTTT.

The chain uses TRBV30 and TRBJ2-1; D perhaps matches TRBD2 (6 bases). Between the trimmed V and J ends, which lost 3 bases and 2 bases, there was a span of 20 bases. This CDR3 comprises 17 residues. CDR1 is GTSNPN and CDR2 is SVGIG in the germline V gene (reference sequence). CDR3 coding DNA: TGTGCCTGGAGACTGAATCGAGCGGGCCTAGCCTACAATGAGCAGTTCTTC. This codes for CAWRLNRAGLAYNEQFF.

The CDR3 region has the DNA TGTGCCACCAGCAGAGATTTGGGTTCCAGCAATCAGCCCCAGCATTTT. Residues: CATSRDLGSSNQPQHF. The chain is built from TRBV15 and TRBJ1-5; D gene ambiguous. Germline CDR1 is LNHNV and CDR2 is YYDKDF (reference sequence). This CDR3 has 16 residues. The V gene lost 0 bases and the J gene lost 1 base, with 10 bases spanning the gap. The variable domain in full, completed from reference TRBV15 and TRBJ1-5, reads DAMVIQNPRYQVTQFGKPVTLSCSQTLNHNVMYWYQQKSSQAPKLLFHYYDKDFNNEADTPDNFQSRRPNTSFCFLDIRSPGLGDTAMYLCATSRDLGSSNQPQHFGDGTRLSIL.

The J gene is TRBJ2-7, the V gene TRBV25-1; D ambiguous. In germline, CDR1 is MGHDK, CDR2 SYGVNS. CDR3 length: 14 amino acids. V was shortened by 1 base and J by 0 bases, with 7 bases between the two germline ends. Here the CDR3 reads CASSEFSNSYEQYF. The CDR3 DNA is TGTGCCAGCAGTGAATTTTCGAACTCCTACGAGCAGTACTTC.

V gene TRBV19 combines with J gene TRBJ1-5, with 7 bases fitting TRBD1. Trimming removed 0 bases from V and 0 bases from J; junction bases left unmatched: 8. This CDR3 has 18 residues. The V gene's germline CDR1 is LNHDA and CDR2 SQIVND (reference sequence). The CDR3 protein is CASSIDPRGIYSNQPQHF. CDR3 sequence (DNA): TGTGCCAGTAGTATAGACCCCAGGGGGATTTATAGCAATCAGCCCCAGCATTTT.

The chain couples TRBV19 to TRBJ1-1; 7 bases fit TRBD1. Germline CDR1 and CDR2: LNHDA and SQIVND (reference sequence). The CDR3 has 15 amino acids. V gave up 3 bases and J gave up 0 bases; unmatched junction bases: 4. In DNA, the CDR3 is TGTGCCAGTAGTATTTTCGGACAGGTGAACACTGAAGCTTTCTTT. It translates to CASSIFGQVNTEAFF. Full variable domain (outside the CDR3, taken from reference TRBV19 and TRBJ1-1): DGGITQSPKYLFRKEGQNVTLSCEQNLNHDAMYWYRQDPGQGLRLIYYSQIVNDFQKGDIAEGYSVSREKKESFPLTVTSAQKNPTAFYLCASSIFGQVNTEAFFGQGTRLTVV.

This chain connects TRBV19 to TRBJ1-5; weak D call: TRBD1 (6 bases). V gave up 9 bases and J gave up 3 bases, with 27 bases separating them. This CDR3 is built from 18 residues. In germline, CDR1 is LNHDA, CDR2 SQIVND (reference sequence). The CDR3 DNA reads as TGTGCCAGCGCTTCTGATCCCGACAGGTTGATATTCAATCAGCCCCAGCATTTT. Translation gives CASASDPDRLIFNQPQHF.

The J gene is TRBJ2-5, the V gene TRBV28; D remains unclear. The length of the CDR3 is 13 residues. CDR1 is MDHEN, CDR2 SYDVKM, per germline. Trimming took off 3 bases at V and 4 bases at J, with 9 bases between the two ends. This chain's CDR3 is CASSFRFRETQYF. The CDR3 DNA is TGTGCCAGCAGTTTTAGGTTTAGAGAGACCCAGTACTTC. Variable domain in full (rest from reference TRBV28 and TRBJ2-5): DVKVTQSSRYLVKRTGEKVFLECVQDMDHENMFWYRQDPGLGLRLIYFSYDVKMKEKGDIPEGYSVSREKKERFSLILESASTNQTSMYLCASSFRFRETQYFGPGTRLLVL.

The chain is built from TRBV2 and TRBJ2-1; tentatively, D is TRBD1 or TRBD2 (5 bases each). The CDR3 has 15 residues. Germline loops: CDR1 SNHLY, CDR2 FYNNEI. V was shortened by 4 bases and J by 7 bases, with 17 bases between the two germline ends. The CDR3 reads CASSVRGLGINEQFF. The CDR3 bases are TGTGCCAGCAGTGTGAGGGGTTTGGGGATAAATGAGCAGTTCTTC.

The V and J genes are TRBV7-6 and TRBJ2-5, with 10 bases fitting TRBD1. After removal of 1 base from V and 7 bases from J, the junction contained 6 bases not matched to a gene. The CDR3 totals 15 residues. Germline loops: CDR1 SGHVS, CDR2 FNYEAQ. The CDR3 spells CASSLEGQGSGTQYF. The CDR3 coding sequence is TGTGCCAGCAGCTTAGAGGGACAGGGGTCGGGGACCCAGTACTTC.

V is TRBV5-1 and J is TRBJ1-6; possibly TRBD1 for D (5 bases). Germline V gene sequence: CDR1 SGHRS, CDR2 YFSETQ. Trimming stripped 3 bases from V and 10 bases from J, with 14 bases between. This CDR3 contains 14 residues. The CDR3 region has the DNA TGCGCCAGCAGCTCGGAGGGAAAGGGGTCACCCCTCCACTTT. Its protein product is CASSSEGKGSPLHF.

V gene TRBV5-1 combines with J gene TRBJ1-6; 11 bases agree with TRBD1. After removal of 2 bases from V and 8 bases from J, the junction contained 6 bases not matched to a gene. The length of the CDR3 is 16 residues. Germline V lookup: CDR1 SGHRS, CDR2 YFSETQ. The CDR3 DNA reads as TGCGCCAGCAGCTTTGGGGGACAGGGGGTAGATTCACCCCTCCACTTT. It codes for CASSFGGQGVDSPLHF. The full variable domain, in which reference TRBV5-1 and TRBJ1-6 provide the parts outside the CDR3, is KAGVTQTPRYLIKTRGQQVTLSCSPISGHRSVSWYQQTPGQGLQFLFEYFSETQRNKGNFPGRFSGRQFSNSRSEMNVSTLELGDSALYLCASSFGGQGVDSPLHFGNGTRLTVT.

The genes are TRBV7-2 and TRBJ2-1; 10 positions agree with TRBD2. Germline-derived CDR1 and CDR2 are SGHTA and FQGNSA. The CDR3 covers 16 residues. The V segment lost 1 base and the J segment 6 bases; nucleotides outside the gene matches: 6. The CDR3 spells CASSLGRAGGTNEQFF. CDR3 nucleotides: TGTGCCAGCAGCTTAGGCCGAGCGGGAGGGACCAATGAGCAGTTCTTC.

This clone showed up just once. J is TRBJ1-2 and V is TRBV30; D perhaps matches TRBD1 (6 bases). The CDR3 has 12 residues. Trimming cost V 5 bases and J 4 bases, with 11 bases left between them. Looked up from germline, CDR1 is GTSNPN and CDR2 is SVGIG (reference sequence). CDR3 DNA sequence: TGTGCCTGGGTCGGACAGTCCTATGGCTACACCTTC. The encoded protein is CAWVGQSYGYTF.

A word on this clone: The same CDR3 is also encoded by other DNA sequences in this sample. The chain has TRBV2 and TRBJ1-2; tentatively, D is TRBD1 (5 bases). The germline CDR1 and CDR2 sequences are SNHLY and FYNNEI. This CDR3 is built from 14 residues. V was trimmed by 3 bases and J by 0 bases, leaving 8 bases between them. CDR3 bases: TGTGCCAGCAGTGACAGAGGGGCTAACTATGGCTACACCTTC. Protein product: CASSDRGANYGYTF.

The V call is TRBV7-3, the J call TRBJ1-3; D is perhaps TRBD1 (5 bases). With 3 bases removed from V and 0 bases from J, the gap between germline ends came to 12 bases. In germline, CDR1 is SGHTA, CDR2 FQGTGA. The CDR3 is 16 amino acids. The chain's CDR3 is CASSLRGPDSGNTIYF. The CDR3 region has the DNA TGTGCCAGCAGCTTGCGGGGCCCTGACTCTGGAAACACCATATATTTT.

This chain uses TRBV5-4 with TRBJ2-4; 9 bases map to TRBD1. This CDR3 comprises 13 residues. The V gene's germline CDR1 is SGHNT and CDR2 YYREEE (reference sequence). The V gene end was trimmed by 5 bases and the J gene end by 3 bases; junction bases not matched to a gene: 0. CDR3 in amino acids: CASRTGGKNIQYF. CDR3 coding DNA: TGTGCCAGCAGGACAGGGGGCAAAAACATTCAGTACTTC.

The chain has TRBV7-8 and TRBJ1-1; the D gene is possibly TRBD1 (6 bases). This CDR3 has 13 amino acids. V shed 4 bases and J shed 6 bases, with 12 bases lying between them. Germline V gene data show CDR1 as SGHVS and CDR2 as FQNEAQ. CDR3 bases: TGTGCCAGCAGCTACACCGGGGGCTCTGAAGCTTTCTTT. This encodes CASSYTGGSEAFF.